The rows below give T cell receptor beta chains drawn from one sample of a study of blood T cell repertoires in COVID-19. The repertoire was sequenced with immunoSEQ multiplex PCR; TCRdb's copy has only in-frame clones and lacks some. The sample lists hundreds of thousands of clones; roughly nine tenths were seen once. The specimen sequenced was peripheral blood. These receptors all come from a woman between 25 and 40 years old with COVID-19, enrolled during active disease. Each CDR3 is given with its conserved first and last residue. A D gene is named only where the DNA matches it firmly. Not every row has a clone size; where given, it reads once, few, many or a size class.

>TRBV6-1|TRBD1|TRBJ2-7|once
TGTGCCAGCAGATCCGGGACAGGGGGCAACGAGCAGTACTTC
CASRSGTGGNEQYF
>TRBV3-1/TRBV3-2|TRBD2|TRBJ2-1|-
TGTGCCAGCAGCCCGACTAGCGGGGGGTACAATGAGCAGTTCTTC
CASSPTSGGYNEQFF
>TRBV5-1|TRBD2|TRBJ2-1|-
TGCGCCAGCAGCAACCTAGCGGGGGGGCCGAGTGAGCAGTTCTTC
CASSNLAGGPSEQFF
>TRBV5-1|TRBD1|TRBJ1-1|few
TGCGCCAGCAGCTTGGGGCAGGGGGCATCTGAAGCTTTCTTT
CASSLGQGASEAFF
>TRBV5-4|-|TRBJ1-4|-
TGTGCCAGCAGCTCGGGAAAGACTGAGGAGGAGTTTTTT
CASSSGKTEEEFF
>TRBV27|-|TRBJ2-7|-
TGTGCCAGCAGTTTCCTCGGGGGAAGGACCCTCTACGAGCAGTACTTC
CASSFLGGRTLYEQYF
>TRBV5-1|TRBD1|TRBJ2-7|-
TGCGCCAGCAGCTTGCAGGAGACAGGGACCTACGAGCAGTACTTC
CASSLQETGTYEQYF
>TRBV6-5|-|TRBJ2-5|-
TGTGCCAGCACCGGACTATTCCAAGAGACCCAGTACTTC
CASTGLFQETQYF
>TRBV28|TRBD1|TRBJ1-2|-
TGTGCCAGCAGGATTACAGGGGATTGGGGCTACACCTTC
CASRITGDWGYTF
>TRBV5-4|-|TRBJ1-1|-
TGTGCCAGCAGCTTGGGTAGGGGCCCTTTTGAGACTGAAGCTTTCTTT
CASSLGRGPFETEAFF
>TRBV7-9|TRBD2|TRBJ2-7|many
TGTGCCAGCACCGTTAGCGGGGTCCAATACGAGCAGTACTTC
CASTVSGVQYEQYF
>TRBV4-2|TRBD1|TRBJ2-5|few
TGTGCCAGCAGCCCTGGGACAGGGGGGGAGACCCAGTACTTC
CASSPGTGGETQYF
>TRBV4-1|TRBD2|TRBJ2-5|-
TGCGCCAGCAGCCTCGAGAGTAGGGTAGCGGGGGAGGAGACCCAGTACTTC
CASSLESRVAGEETQYF
>TRBV19|TRBD1|TRBJ2-7|-
TGTGCCAGCGCGACAGGGTCCGAGGAGCAGTACTTC
CASATGSEEQYF
>TRBV10-2|TRBD1|TRBJ1-4|-
TGCGCCAGCAGAGGCTTCAAAGGGGGACAGTCTAATGAAAAACTGTTTTTT
CASRGFKGGQSNEKLFF
>TRBV6-5|TRBD1|TRBJ2-7|-
TGTGCCACGTCGATAACAGGGGGCGAATACGAGCAGTACTTC
CATSITGGEYEQYF
>TRBV2|-|TRBJ1-2|-
TGTGCCAGCAGTGTAGTACCCAGGGTCGTAGGAGGCTACACCTTC
CASSVVPRVVGGYTF
>TRBV20-1|-|TRBJ1-5|-
TGCAGTGCTAGTACGCGGCGACAGGGCAATCAGCCCCAGCATTTT
CSASTRRQGNQPQHF